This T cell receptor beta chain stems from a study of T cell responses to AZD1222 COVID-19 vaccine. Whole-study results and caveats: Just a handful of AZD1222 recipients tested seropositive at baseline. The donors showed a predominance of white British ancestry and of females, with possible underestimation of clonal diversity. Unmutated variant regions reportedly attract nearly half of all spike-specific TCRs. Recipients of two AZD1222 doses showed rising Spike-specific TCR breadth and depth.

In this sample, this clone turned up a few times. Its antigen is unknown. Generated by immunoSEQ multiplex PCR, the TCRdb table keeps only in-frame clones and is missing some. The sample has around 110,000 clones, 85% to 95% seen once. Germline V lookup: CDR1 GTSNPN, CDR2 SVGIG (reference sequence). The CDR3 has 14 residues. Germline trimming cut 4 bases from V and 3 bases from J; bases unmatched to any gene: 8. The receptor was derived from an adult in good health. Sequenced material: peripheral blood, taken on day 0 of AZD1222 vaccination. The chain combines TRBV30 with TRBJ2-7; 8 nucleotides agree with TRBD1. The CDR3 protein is CAWTRDRLLYEQYF. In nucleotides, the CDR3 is TGTGCCTGGACCCGGGACAGGCTTCTCTACGAGCAGTACTTC.